This section outlines one T cell receptor beta chain sequence together with its context. This entry comes from a study of cytomegalovirus exposure and HLA in healthy donors. Vbeta (60) and Jbeta (13) primers were used in the PCR. The protocol was immunoSEQ multiplex PCR, while the TCRdb copy is restricted to in-frame clones and leaves out a portion. Of about 160,000 clones in the sample, about 80% were seen once. Germline CDR1 and CDR2: SGHNT and YENEEA. V was pared by 4 bases and J by 3 bases, with 15 bases between. The CDR3 is 15 residues long. Sequencing was carried out using PBMCs. The TCR was taken from a woman aged 45-59 years in good health and CMV-seronegative. The rearrangement links TRBV11-3 to TRBJ1-1; D possibly corresponds to TRBD1 (6 bases). The CDR3 region has the DNA TGTGCCAGCAGCTCCCAGGGATCAGGGGACACTGAAGCTTTCTTT. This encodes CASSSQGSGDTEAFF.